A selection of T cell receptor beta chains follows, all from one sample in a study of cytomegalovirus exposure and HLA in healthy donors. Libraries were prepared by immunoSEQ multiplex PCR; TCRdb keeps only in-frame clonotypes and omits some of them. The profile shows around 200,000 clones, more than 75% of them singletons. The specimen was PBMCs. These receptors originate from a woman aged 40 to 50 in good health and CMV-seronegative. CDR3s include the opening cysteine and the closing phenylalanine or tryptophan. Each record gives: D gene, clone size, V gene, J gene, CDR3 DNA, CDR3 protein. D genes are given only for firm matches. Not all rows give a size; the values are once, few, many and, for expanded clones, a class.

-	-	TRBV20-1	TRBJ2-1	TGCAGTGCTGTAACCTACAATGAGCAGTTCTTC	CSAVTYNEQFF
-	-	TRBV27	TRBJ2-1	TGTGCCAGCAGTTCTCGGACTGATCATGAGCAGTTCTTC	CASSSRTDHEQFF
TRBD2	-	TRBV14	TRBJ2-5	TGTGCCAGCAGCCAGGGGACTAGCGGGAGGGCCGGGGAGACCCAGTACTTC	CASSQGTSGRAGETQYF
TRBD2	-	TRBV4-1	TRBJ2-5	TGCGCCAGCAGCCAAGTTGGTGTCAGCGGGAGAACCCTAAGAGAGACCCAGTACTTC	CASSQVGVSGRTLRETQYF
-	-	TRBV6-6	TRBJ1-5	TGTGCCAGCAGTCGGGGTCGCAATCAGCCCCAGCATTTT	CASSRGRNQPQHF
-	-	TRBV25-1	TRBJ1-1	TGTGCCAGCAGGGACAGCCATATTACTGAAGCTTTCTTT	CASRDSHITEAFF
TRBD1	-	TRBV30	TRBJ1-3	TGTGCCTGGACCGACAGGGTCGGAAACACCATATATTTT	CAWTDRVGNTIYF
TRBD1	-	TRBV5-6	TRBJ2-6	TGTGCCAGCAGCTTGGTTGGGACAGGGCTATCTGGGGCCAACGTCCTGACTTTC	CASSLVGTGLSGANVLTF
TRBD2	-	TRBV4-1	TRBJ2-7	TGCGCCAGCAGCCAAGATCTTGGTAGCGGGAGATACGAGCAGTACTTC	CASSQDLGSGRYEQYF
TRBD2	-	TRBV19	TRBJ2-1	TGTGCCAGTAGGGGGGGGGTTAACTACAATGAGCAGTTCTTC	CASRGGVNYNEQFF
-	-	TRBV28	TRBJ2-7	TGTGCCAGCACCATCCCCGGGGGTCTAATCTACGAGCAGTACTTC	CASTIPGGLIYEQYF
TRBD2	once	TRBV14	TRBJ2-6	TGTGCCAGCAGCCAATATAGAGGGTGGGACTACTCTGGGGCCAACGTCCTGACTTTC	CASSQYRGWDYSGANVLTF
-	-	TRBV18	TRBJ2-7	TGTGCCAGCTCACCTAACCACGGCCAGGCCTCCTACGAGCAGTACTTC	CASSPNHGQASYEQYF
TRBD2	-	TRBV5-1	TRBJ2-7	TGCGCCAGCAGCTTGACAATAGCGGGAGGGGCCGAGCAGTACTTC	CASSLTIAGGAEQYF
TRBD1	-	TRBV27	TRBJ2-7	TGTGCCAGCAGTTTCGGGGCAGGGGGCTACGAGCAGTACTTC	CASSFGAGGYEQYF
TRBD2	-	TRBV19	TRBJ2-3	TGTGCCAGTACCACTAGCGGGAGGAGCACAGATACGCAGTATTTT	CASTTSGRSTDTQYF
TRBD2	-	TRBV10-2	TRBJ2-2	TGCGCCAGCACTCCCACGGGGGGCACCGGGGAGCTGTTTTTT	CASTPTGGTGELFF
-	-	TRBV28	TRBJ1-5	TGTGCCAGCAGTCATCTCCCCCGGAGTGGCAATCAGCCCCAGCATTTT	CASSHLPRSGNQPQHF
TRBD1	-	TRBV5-4	TRBJ1-2	TGTGCCAGCAGTTATGACAGGGGTCTTTCCTATGGCTACACCTTC	CASSYDRGLSYGYTF
TRBD1	-	TRBV27	TRBJ2-2	TGTGCCAGCAGGATGGGACAGGGGACCACCGGGGAGCTGTTTTTT	CASRMGQGTTGELFF
TRBD1	-	TRBV9	TRBJ2-3	TGTGCCAGCAGCGCCCGACAGGGGGCGATGACAGATACGCAGTATTTT	CASSARQGAMTDTQYF
TRBD1	-	TRBV18	TRBJ2-5	TGTGCCAGCTCACCAGGGACAGGGGGCTCGGAGACCCAGTACTTC	CASSPGTGGSETQYF
-	-	TRBV6-5	TRBJ2-3	TGTGCCAGCAGTCCCCAGGGGACAGATACGCAGTATTTT	CASSPQGTDTQYF
-	-	TRBV7-9	TRBJ2-5	TGTGCCAGCAGCTCAACGACGGCCCGGGAGAAGTACTTC	CASSSTTAREKYF
-	few	TRBV27	TRBJ1-4	TGTGCCAGCAGTTTAAGCTCGTCCGCCAGGCGTCCTAATGAAAAACTGTTTTTT	CASSLSSSARRPNEKLFF
-	few	TRBV9	TRBJ1-1	TGTGCCAGCAGCTCACTGGGGGGGGGTCGTGAAGCTTTCTTT	CASSSLGGGREAFF
TRBD1	-	TRBV27	TRBJ1-1	TGTGCCAGCAGTTCCCTACAGGGGGTGGACACTGAAGCTTTCTTT	CASSSLQGVDTEAFF
TRBD2	once	TRBV7-6	TRBJ2-7	TGTGCCAGCAGCCTTGCGTTAGCGGGAGACTACGAGCAGTACTTC	CASSLALAGDYEQYF
-	-	TRBV30	TRBJ1-2	TGTGCCTGGAGTGTACGATACTCCCACACCTTC	CAWSVRYSHTF
-	-	TRBV7-9	TRBJ2-7	TGTGCCAGCAGCTCGGGGACTCTATCCTACGAGCAGTACTTC	CASSSGTLSYEQYF
-	-	TRBV7-3	TRBJ2-6	TGTGCCAGCAGCTTAGTAGCCCCCAGTCCTGGGGCCAACGTCCTGACTTTC	CASSLVAPSPGANVLTF